This is a list of T cell receptor beta chains from one sample in a study of glioma-infiltrating T cells. TCRdb ran MiXCR on the multiplex PCR reads and lists one entry per CDR3 protein. Among under 200,000 distinct CDR3 sequences listed, roughly two fifths were seen once. The sequenced sample consisted of glioma tissue, nonneoplastic brain tissue, or PBMCs (not recorded which). These receptors originate from a human donor with low-grade glioma or glioblastoma, undergoing nonglioma brain surgery, or in good health (not recorded which). CDR3s include the opening cysteine and the closing phenylalanine or tryptophan. D genes are given only for firm matches. Only some rows state a clone size, as once, few, many or a class for expanded clones.

d_gene: NA; v_gene: TRBV2; j_gene: TRBJ1-2; abundance: few; CDR3nt: TGTGCCAGCAGCGAGTACTCAACCGACTATGGCTACACCTTC; CDR3aa: CASSEYSTDYGYTF
d_gene: TRBD2; v_gene: TRBV20-1; j_gene: TRBJ2-3; abundance: many; CDR3nt: TGCAGTGCTCCTAATATACTAGCGGGCAGCACAGATACGCAGTATTTT; CDR3aa: CSAPNILAGSTDTQYF
d_gene: NA; v_gene: TRBV12-3/TRBV12-4; j_gene: TRBJ1-1; abundance: NA; CDR3nt: TGTGCCAGCACCAGATCGGGACTTACGAACACTGAAGCTTTCTTT; CDR3aa: CASTRSGLTNTEAFF
d_gene: NA; v_gene: TRBV15; j_gene: TRBJ2-7; abundance: many; CDR3nt: TGTGCCACCAGCAGAGATAGGGAGTACGAGCAGTACTTC; CDR3aa: CATSRDREYEQYF
d_gene: TRBD1; v_gene: TRBV6-2/TRBV6-3; j_gene: TRBJ2-7; abundance: NA; CDR3nt: TGTGCCAGCACAACGTGGGACAGGGGCTACGAGCAATACTTC; CDR3aa: CASTTWDRGYEQYF
d_gene: NA; v_gene: TRBV14; j_gene: TRBJ2-3; abundance: once; CDR3nt: TGTGCCAGCTCCCTGAGGGCCACAGATACGCAGTATTTT; CDR3aa: CASSLRATDTQYF
d_gene: NA; v_gene: TRBV20-1; j_gene: TRBJ2-1; abundance: many; CDR3nt: TGCAGTGCTAGAGATCCCCTGTATGAGCAGTTCTTC; CDR3aa: CSARDPLYEQFF
d_gene: NA; v_gene: TRBV6-2/TRBV6-3; j_gene: TRBJ2-1; abundance: NA; CDR3nt: TGTGCCAGCACTTTGGGGACGTGGTACAATGAGCAGTTCTTC; CDR3aa: CASTLGTWYNEQFF
d_gene: NA; v_gene: TRBV18; j_gene: TRBJ2-5; abundance: NA; CDR3nt: TGTGCCAGCTCACCTCTAGCGAGCCAAGAGACCCAGTACTTC; CDR3aa: CASSPLASQETQYF
d_gene: NA; v_gene: TRBV2; j_gene: TRBJ1-2; abundance: few; CDR3nt: TGTGCCAGCAGTGAATCATACACTTATGGCTACACCTTC; CDR3aa: CASSESYTYGYTF
d_gene: TRBD1; v_gene: TRBV4-1; j_gene: TRBJ2-7; abundance: many; CDR3nt: TGCGCCAGCAGCCAATCGCTGGGACAGGGTTCCTACGAGCAGTACTTC; CDR3aa: CASSQSLGQGSYEQYF
d_gene: NA; v_gene: TRBV29-1; j_gene: TRBJ2-7; abundance: NA; CDR3nt: TGCAGCGTTATTAGGAGCTCCTACAATGAGCAGTACTTC; CDR3aa: CSVIRSSYNEQYF
d_gene: NA; v_gene: TRBV20-1; j_gene: TRBJ2-1; abundance: many; CDR3nt: TGCAGTGCTAGTAGCGGACAGGTGGACAATGAGCAGTTCTTC; CDR3aa: CSASSGQVDNEQFF
d_gene: NA; v_gene: TRBV29-1; j_gene: TRBJ2-3; abundance: few; CDR3nt: TGCAGCACTGCCCCTAGCACAGATACGCAGTATTTT; CDR3aa: CSTAPSTDTQYF
d_gene: NA; v_gene: TRBV14; j_gene: TRBJ2-4; abundance: few; CDR3nt: TGTGCCAGCAGCGGCGCCGGGGGCCAAAACATTCAGTACTTC; CDR3aa: CASSGAGGQNIQYF
d_gene: NA; v_gene: TRBV2; j_gene: TRBJ2-1; abundance: many; CDR3nt: TGTGCCAGCAGGGGGTCGGGACACAATGAGCAGTTCTTC; CDR3aa: CASRGSGHNEQFF
d_gene: NA; v_gene: TRBV29-1; j_gene: TRBJ1-1; abundance: once; CDR3nt: TGCAGCGGTCGGGACGGGAACAATGAAGCTTTCTTT; CDR3aa: CSGRDGNNEAFF
d_gene: NA; v_gene: TRBV15; j_gene: TRBJ1-3; abundance: many; CDR3nt: TGTGCCACCAGCAGAGACCGGGGCACCCAAAACACCATATATTTT; CDR3aa: CATSRDRGTQNTIYF
d_gene: NA; v_gene: TRBV28; j_gene: TRBJ1-3; abundance: many; CDR3nt: TGTGCCAGCAGTTTCACAGGAGTTGGAAACACCATATATTTT; CDR3aa: CASSFTGVGNTIYF
d_gene: NA; v_gene: TRBV6-6; j_gene: TRBJ1-2; abundance: NA; CDR3nt: TGTGCCAGGAGTTACTTCTACAGGGATGGCTACACATTC; CDR3aa: CARSYFYRDGYTF
d_gene: TRBD1; v_gene: TRBV20-1; j_gene: TRBJ2-7; abundance: once; CDR3nt: TGCAGTGCTATACCCCAGTCCGGGACAGGGTCCGGCGAGCAGTACTTC; CDR3aa: CSAIPQSGTGSGEQYF
d_gene: NA; v_gene: TRBV18; j_gene: TRBJ1-2; abundance: NA; CDR3nt: TGTGCCAGCTCACAATCCGGGGAGAAGTATGGCTACACCTTC; CDR3aa: CASSQSGEKYGYTF
d_gene: TRBD1; v_gene: TRBV20-1; j_gene: TRBJ1-1; abundance: many; CDR3nt: TGCAGTGCTAGACGATCCAAAACAACAGGGGGACAAACTGAAGCTTTCTTT; CDR3aa: CSARRSKTTGGQTEAFF
d_gene: TRBD2; v_gene: TRBV18; j_gene: TRBJ2-5; abundance: few; CDR3nt: TGTGCCAGCTCACCACCACTAGCGGGAGTTTGGGAGACCCAGTACTTC; CDR3aa: CASSPPLAGVWETQYF
d_gene: TRBD1; v_gene: TRBV19; j_gene: TRBJ1-5; abundance: few; CDR3nt: TGTGCCAGTAGTGTAAGACCGGGACAGGGGGCCCAGCCCCAGCATTTT; CDR3aa: CASSVRPGQGAQPQHF
d_gene: TRBD1; v_gene: TRBV28; j_gene: TRBJ1-4; abundance: NA; CDR3nt: TGTGCCAGCTACGGACAGGATCGGTCCTCAACTAATGAAAAACTGTTTTTT; CDR3aa: CASYGQDRSSTNEKLFF
d_gene: NA; v_gene: TRBV19; j_gene: TRBJ1-2; abundance: NA; CDR3nt: TGTGCCAGTAGTTCCTCCGGGAGAGGGACGGATGGCTACACCTTC; CDR3aa: CASSSSGRGTDGYTF
d_gene: TRBD1; v_gene: TRBV7-9; j_gene: TRBJ2-7; abundance: NA; CDR3nt: TGTGCCAGCAGGGACGGGACAGCTACGTCGGGGGAGCAGTACTTC; CDR3aa: CASRDGTATSGEQYF
d_gene: TRBD1; v_gene: TRBV28; j_gene: TRBJ2-5; abundance: many; CDR3nt: TGTGCCAGCAGCTTGACAGGGGGGCCCCAAGAGACCCAGTACTTC; CDR3aa: CASSLTGGPQETQYF
d_gene: NA; v_gene: TRBV29-1; j_gene: TRBJ2-3; abundance: few; CDR3nt: TGCAGCGTTGTACCAGGGAGCACAGATACGCAGTATTTT; CDR3aa: CSVVPGSTDTQYF
d_gene: NA; v_gene: TRBV12-3/TRBV12-4; j_gene: TRBJ1-2; abundance: NA; CDR3nt: TGTGCCAGCAGCCTAACAGCACATGGGCCCTATGGCTACACCTTC; CDR3aa: CASSLTAHGPYGYTF
d_gene: NA; v_gene: TRBV4-1; j_gene: TRBJ1-3; abundance: few; CDR3nt: TGCGCCAGCAGCCAAGAAAGTCGGCAGCGTCTGAGCGGAAACACCATATATTTT; CDR3aa: CASSQESRQRLSGNTIYF
d_gene: TRBD2; v_gene: TRBV20-1; j_gene: TRBJ2-2; abundance: many; CDR3nt: TGCAGTGCTAGACTAGCGGGAGGGCCGAGGGAGCTGTTTTTT; CDR3aa: CSARLAGGPRELFF
d_gene: NA; v_gene: TRBV20-1; j_gene: TRBJ2-7; abundance: many; CDR3nt: TGCAGTGCTAGATCCCCTAGCGAAAGCTCCTACGAGCAGTACTTC; CDR3aa: CSARSPSESSYEQYF
d_gene: NA; v_gene: TRBV29-1; j_gene: TRBJ2-1; abundance: many; CDR3nt: TGCAGCGTCGCGAGCGGCAGGGTCCCAGGCAATGAGCAGTTCTTC; CDR3aa: CSVASGRVPGNEQFF
d_gene: TRBD1; v_gene: TRBV5-1; j_gene: TRBJ1-2; abundance: few; CDR3nt: TGCGCCAGCAGCTTGGGAGGGACAGATGTCTATGGCTACACCTTC; CDR3aa: CASSLGGTDVYGYTF
d_gene: NA; v_gene: TRBV10-2; j_gene: TRBJ2-7; abundance: many; CDR3nt: TGCGCCAGCAGTGTGAACAACTACGAGCAGTACTTC; CDR3aa: CASSVNNYEQYF
d_gene: NA; v_gene: TRBV20-1; j_gene: TRBJ1-5; abundance: many; CDR3nt: TGCAGTGCTAGCGAGGGTGTTCAGCCCCAGCATTTT; CDR3aa: CSASEGVQPQHF
d_gene: TRBD2; v_gene: TRBV5-8; j_gene: TRBJ2-1; abundance: NA; CDR3nt: TGTGCCAGCAGCGGATTAGCGGGGGGGTACAATGAGCAGTTCTTC; CDR3aa: CASSGLAGGYNEQFF
d_gene: TRBD2; v_gene: TRBV20-1; j_gene: TRBJ2-3; abundance: NA; CDR3nt: TGCAGTGCTAGAGATGGACTAGAGGGCAAAGATACGCAGTATTTT; CDR3aa: CSARDGLEGKDTQYF
d_gene: NA; v_gene: TRBV6-1; j_gene: TRBJ2-1; abundance: many; CDR3nt: TGTGCCAGCAATCGGCGGGGCAATGAGCAGTTCTTC; CDR3aa: CASNRRGNEQFF
d_gene: NA; v_gene: TRBV15; j_gene: TRBJ2-1; abundance: NA; CDR3nt: TGCGCCGCCAGCAGAGGGCCCGCGGACAATGAGCAGTTCTTC; CDR3aa: CAASRGPADNEQFF